Following are 11 T cell receptor beta chains from one sample sequenced in a study of blood T cell repertoires in COVID-19. Clones were sequenced by immunoSEQ multiplex PCR, and TCRdb holds only the in-frame ones, with some missing. The data contain 55,000 to 80,000 clones, approximately 91% of them seen just once; the ten biggest clones take up approximately 1.5%. Sequencing was performed on peripheral blood. These receptors were collected from a human donor in a cohort sampled during active COVID-19.

The V and J genes are TRBV10-3 and TRBJ2-7; 9 nucleotides line up with TRBD1. V shed 7 bases, J shed 3 bases, and the junction held 7 bases outside the gene matches. The CDR3 contains 14 residues. Germline lookup yields CDR1 ENHRY and CDR2 SYGVKD. The CDR3 region is CAINKGQGNYEQYF. CDR3 bases: TGTGCCATCAATAAGGGACAGGGAAACTACGAGCAGTACTTC.

This clone is a singleton in its sample. This chain joins TRBV7-3 and TRBJ2-3; possibly TRBD1 for D (6 bases). This CDR3 region has 15 residues. The germline V gene has CDR1 SGHTA and CDR2 FQGTGA. The germline V and J ends were trimmed by 2 bases and 5 bases, with 14 bases remaining between them. CDR3 in DNA: TGTGCCAGCAGCTTATTAGGGACAACAGAAGATACGCAGTATTTT. It translates to CASSLLGTTEDTQYF.

The chain links TRBV7-2 to TRBJ2-1, with 9 bases identical to TRBD1. The trim removed 2 bases at V and 3 bases at J, leaving 5 bases unmatched. Per the germline V gene, CDR1 is SGHTA and CDR2 is FQGNSA. CDR3 length: 16 amino acids. The CDR3 is CASSLSSGQGYNEQFF. CDR3 DNA: TGTGCCAGCAGCTTAAGTTCGGGACAGGGCTACAATGAGCAGTTCTTC. Supplemented by reference TRBV7-2 and TRBJ2-1, the full variable domain reads GAGVSQSPSNKVTEKGKDVELRCDPISGHTALYWYRQSLGQGLEFLIYFQGNSAPDKSGLPSDRFSAERTGGSVSTLTIQRTQQEDSAVYLCASSLSSGQGYNEQFFGPGTRLTVL.

This rearrangement joins TRBV7-6 to TRBJ2-3, with 11 bases matching TRBD2. V shed 1 base and J 4 bases; nucleotides not matched to a gene: 10. This CDR3 spans 18 amino acids. Germline V lookup: CDR1 SGHVS, CDR2 FNYEAQ. The CDR3 is CASSLGPLAGGNADTQYF. The CDR3 region has the DNA TGTGCCAGCAGCTTAGGTCCGCTAGCGGGAGGAAATGCAGATACGCAGTATTTT.

The chain combines TRBV7-9 with TRBJ1-2; D remains ambiguous. This CDR3 comprises 13 residues. Germline loops: CDR1 SEHNR, CDR2 FQNEAQ (reference sequence). V dropped 3 bases and J dropped 8 bases, with 13 bases sitting between them. In DNA, the CDR3 is TGTGCCAGCAGCTTTACCGGAGTCGAAGGCTACACCTTC. It translates to CASSFTGVEGYTF.

The V call is TRBV4-3, the J call TRBJ1-4; possible D gene TRBD1, 6 bases. V was trimmed by 4 bases and J by 4 bases, leaving 13 bases between them. The CDR3 runs to 15 residues. In germline, CDR1 is LGHNA, CDR2 YSLEER. CDR3 region: CASSRGHSDNEKLFF. As DNA, the CDR3 is TGCGCCAGCAGCCGGGGACATTCCGATAATGAAAAACTGTTTTTT.

The rearrangement uses TRBV7-9 and TRBJ2-2, with 11 bases aligning to TRBD2. This CDR3 is built from 16 residues. The trim removed 5 bases at V and 5 bases at J, leaving 7 bases unmatched. Germline V gives CDR1 SEHNR, CDR2 FQNEAQ (reference sequence). Written as DNA, the CDR3 is TGTGCCAGCAGCGAGCGACTAGCGGGAAATACCGGGGAGCTGTTTTTT. It yields the protein CASSERLAGNTGELFF.

The V and J genes are TRBV4-3 and TRBJ2-7, with 9 bases that match TRBD1. The V gene's germline CDR1 is LGHNA and CDR2 YSLEER. This CDR3 has 20 residues. V lost 2 bases to trimming and J lost 0 bases; unmatched junction nucleotides: 17. The CDR3 bases are TGCGCCAGCAGCCAATTCCGGACAGGGGAGGGGCGGGTCACCTCCTACGAGCAGTACTTC. Translating it yields CASSQFRTGEGRVTSYEQYF.

J is TRBJ2-2 and V is TRBV3-1 (or the pseudogene TRBV3-2); TRBD2 agrees at 8 bases. Trimming cost V 0 bases and J 7 bases; bases outside gene matches: 7. Looked up from germline, CDR1 is LGHDT and CDR2 is YNNKEL (reference sequence). This CDR3 is built from 16 residues. The CDR3 spells CASSQEGAGVVGELFF. The DNA of the CDR3 is TGTGCCAGCAGCCAAGAAGGAGCGGGAGTTGTCGGGGAGCTGTTTTTT.

The chain has TRBV2 and TRBJ2-7, with D perhaps matching TRBD2 (5 bases). V shed 4 bases and J shed 3 bases, with 28 bases lying between them. Looked up from germline, CDR1 is SNHLY and CDR2 is FYNNEI. There are 19 residues in the CDR3. In nucleotides, the CDR3 is TGTGCCAGCAGTGCCCTAAGTCTAGGAGGTTCGGCCACCCACTACGAGCAGTACTTC. Protein sequence: CASSALSLGGSATHYEQYF.

The rearrangement uses TRBV6-2 or TRBV6-3 and TRBJ1-5; D gene unclear. This CDR3 has 19 amino acids. Germline CDR1 reads MNHEY; CDR2 reads SVGEGT. V was clipped by 0 bases and J by 3 bases, with 21 bases between them. CDR3 region: CASSYSLTGNRGFNQPQHF. CDR3 coding DNA: TGTGCCAGCAGTTACTCGCTGACGGGGAACAGAGGCTTCAATCAGCCCCAGCATTTT.